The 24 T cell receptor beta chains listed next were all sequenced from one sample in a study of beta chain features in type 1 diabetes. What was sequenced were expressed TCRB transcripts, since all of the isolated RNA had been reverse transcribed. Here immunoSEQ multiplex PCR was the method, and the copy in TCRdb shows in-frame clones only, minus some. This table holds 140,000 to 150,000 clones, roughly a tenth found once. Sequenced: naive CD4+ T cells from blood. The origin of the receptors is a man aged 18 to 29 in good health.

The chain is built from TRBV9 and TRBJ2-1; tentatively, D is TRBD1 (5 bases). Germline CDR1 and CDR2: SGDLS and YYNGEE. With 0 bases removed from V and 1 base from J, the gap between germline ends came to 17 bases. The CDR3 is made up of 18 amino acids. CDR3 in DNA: TGTGCCAGCAGCGTAGGAGCAGCCTTCAGGGATTCCTACAATGAGCAGTTCTTC. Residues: CASSVGAAFRDSYNEQFF.

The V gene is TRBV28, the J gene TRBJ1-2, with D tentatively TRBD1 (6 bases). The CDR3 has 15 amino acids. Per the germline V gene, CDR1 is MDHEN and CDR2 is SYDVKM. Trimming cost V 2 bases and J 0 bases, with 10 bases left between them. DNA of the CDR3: TGTGCCAGCAGTTTAGGGGGGGCTACTAACTATGGCTACACCTTC. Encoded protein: CASSLGGATNYGYTF.

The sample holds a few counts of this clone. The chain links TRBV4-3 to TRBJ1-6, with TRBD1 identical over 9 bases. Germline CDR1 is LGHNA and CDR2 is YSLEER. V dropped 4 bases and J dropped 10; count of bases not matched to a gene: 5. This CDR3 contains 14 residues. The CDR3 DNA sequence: TGCGCCAGCAGCCTGGGGACAGGGAGGTCACCCCTCCACTTT. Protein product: CASSLGTGRSPLHF.

The DNA for the CDR3 is TGTGCCAGCAGTTTACCGGACAGGGCGAAGGAGACCCAGTACTTC. It translates to CASSLPDRAKETQYF. This rearrangement joins TRBV28 to TRBJ2-5, with TRBD1 matching over 8 bases. The germline V gene encodes CDR1 MDHEN and CDR2 SYDVKM. The CDR3 is made up of 15 amino acids. V lost 2 bases, J lost 5 bases, and 7 bases stayed unmatched.

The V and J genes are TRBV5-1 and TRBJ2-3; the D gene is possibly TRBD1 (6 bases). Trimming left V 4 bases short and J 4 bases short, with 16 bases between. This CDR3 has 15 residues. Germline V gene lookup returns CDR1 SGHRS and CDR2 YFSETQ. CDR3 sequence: CASSLQGLVSDTQYF. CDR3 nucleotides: TGCGCCAGCAGCCTACAGGGTCTCGTCTCAGATACGCAGTATTTT.

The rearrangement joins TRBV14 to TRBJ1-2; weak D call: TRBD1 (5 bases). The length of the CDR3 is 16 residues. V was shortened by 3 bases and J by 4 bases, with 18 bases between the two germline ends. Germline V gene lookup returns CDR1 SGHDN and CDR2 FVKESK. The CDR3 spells CASSQTLSRALYGYTF. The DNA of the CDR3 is TGTGCCAGCAGCCAGACTCTTTCCAGGGCGCTCTATGGCTACACCTTC. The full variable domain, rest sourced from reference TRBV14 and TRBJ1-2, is EAGVTQFPSHSVIEKGQTVTLRCDPISGHDNLYWYRRVMGKEIKFLLHFVKESKQDESGMPNNRFLAERTGGTYSTLKVQPAELEDSGVYFCASSQTLSRALYGYTFGSGTRLTVV.

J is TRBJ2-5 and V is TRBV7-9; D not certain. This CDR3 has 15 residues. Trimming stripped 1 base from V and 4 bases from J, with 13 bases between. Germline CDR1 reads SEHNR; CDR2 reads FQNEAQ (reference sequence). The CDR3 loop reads CASSLVGGMGETQYF. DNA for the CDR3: TGTGCCAGCAGCTTAGTTGGCGGTATGGGAGAGACCCAGTACTTC. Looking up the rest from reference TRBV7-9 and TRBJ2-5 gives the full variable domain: DTGVSQNPRHKITKRGQNVTFRCDPISEHNRLYWYRQTLGQGPEFLTYFQNEAQLEKSRLLSDRFSAERPKGSFSTLEIQRTEQGDSAMYLCASSLVGGMGETQYFGPGTRLLVL.

The CDR3 coding sequence is TGTGCCAGCAGCCAACTCTGGACAGCAACTAATGAAAAACTGTTTTTT. This gives the protein CASSQLWTATNEKLFF. The J gene is TRBJ1-4, the V gene TRBV11-2; a possible D gene is TRBD1 (6 bases). V shed 5 bases and J shed 0 bases, with 13 bases lying between them. The CDR3 length is 16 residues. The germline V gene has CDR1 SGHAT and CDR2 FQNNGV.

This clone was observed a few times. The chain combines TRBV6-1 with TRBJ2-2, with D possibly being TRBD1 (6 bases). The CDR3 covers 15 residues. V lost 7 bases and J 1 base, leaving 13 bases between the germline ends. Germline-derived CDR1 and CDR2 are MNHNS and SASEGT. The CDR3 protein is CASITRTVNTGELFF. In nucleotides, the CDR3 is TGTGCCAGCATTACTCGGACAGTGAACACCGGGGAGCTGTTTTTT.

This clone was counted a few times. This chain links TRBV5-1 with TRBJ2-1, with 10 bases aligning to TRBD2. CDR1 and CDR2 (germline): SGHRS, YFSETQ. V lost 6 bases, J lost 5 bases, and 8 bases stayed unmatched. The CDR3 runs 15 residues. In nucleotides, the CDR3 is TGCGCCAGCAACCCTAGACTAGCGGGTAACAATGAGCAGTTCTTC. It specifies CASNPRLAGNNEQFF.

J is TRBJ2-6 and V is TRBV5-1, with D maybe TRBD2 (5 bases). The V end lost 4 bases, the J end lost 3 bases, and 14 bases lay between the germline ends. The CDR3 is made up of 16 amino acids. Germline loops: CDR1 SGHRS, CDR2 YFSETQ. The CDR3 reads CASSAGLPVGANVLTF. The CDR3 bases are TGCGCCAGCAGCGCGGGTCTACCAGTTGGGGCCAACGTCCTGACTTTC. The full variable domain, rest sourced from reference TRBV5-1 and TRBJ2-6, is KAGVTQTPRYLIKTRGQQVTLSCSPISGHRSVSWYQQTPGQGLQFLFEYFSETQRNKGNFPGRFSGRQFSNSRSEMNVSTLELGDSALYLCASSAGLPVGANVLTFGAGSRLTVL.

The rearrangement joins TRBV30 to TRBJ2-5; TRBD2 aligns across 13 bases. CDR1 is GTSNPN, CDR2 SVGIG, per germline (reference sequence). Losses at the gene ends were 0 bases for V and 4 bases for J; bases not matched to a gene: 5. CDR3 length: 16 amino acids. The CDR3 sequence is CAWSVLGLAGRETQYF. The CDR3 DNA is TGTGCCTGGAGTGTACTGGGACTAGCGGGGAGAGAGACCCAGTACTTC. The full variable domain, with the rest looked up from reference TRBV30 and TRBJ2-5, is SQTIHQWPATLVQPVGSPLSLECTVEGTSNPNLYWYRQAAGRGLQLLFYSVGIGQISSEVPQNLSASRPQDRQFILSSKKLLLSDSGFYLCAWSVLGLAGRETQYFGPGTRLLVL.

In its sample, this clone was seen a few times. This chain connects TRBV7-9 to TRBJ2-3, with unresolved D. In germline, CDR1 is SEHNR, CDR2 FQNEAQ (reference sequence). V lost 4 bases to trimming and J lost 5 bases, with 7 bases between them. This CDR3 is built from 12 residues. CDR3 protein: CASSSSRDTQYF. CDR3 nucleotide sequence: TGTGCCAGCAGCTCGTCCAGAGATACGCAGTATTTT.

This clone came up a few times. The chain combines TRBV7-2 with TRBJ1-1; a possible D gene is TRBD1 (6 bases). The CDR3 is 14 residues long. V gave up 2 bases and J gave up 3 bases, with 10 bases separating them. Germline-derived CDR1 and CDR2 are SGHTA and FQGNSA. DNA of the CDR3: TGTGCCAGCAGCTTAACAGGGCGGCACACTGAAGCTTTCTTT. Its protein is CASSLTGRHTEAFF.

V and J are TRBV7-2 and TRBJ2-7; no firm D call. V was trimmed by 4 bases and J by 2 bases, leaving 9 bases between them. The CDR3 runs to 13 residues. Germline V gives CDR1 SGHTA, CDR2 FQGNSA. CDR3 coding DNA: TGTGCCAGCAGCTCAGACTGGGCCTACGAGCAGTACTTC. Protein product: CASSSDWAYEQYF.

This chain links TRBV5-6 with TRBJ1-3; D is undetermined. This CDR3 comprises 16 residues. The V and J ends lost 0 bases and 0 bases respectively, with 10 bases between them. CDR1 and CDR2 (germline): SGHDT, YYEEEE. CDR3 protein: CASSLGEPYSGNTIYF. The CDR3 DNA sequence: TGTGCCAGCAGCTTGGGAGAACCCTACTCTGGAAACACCATATATTTT.

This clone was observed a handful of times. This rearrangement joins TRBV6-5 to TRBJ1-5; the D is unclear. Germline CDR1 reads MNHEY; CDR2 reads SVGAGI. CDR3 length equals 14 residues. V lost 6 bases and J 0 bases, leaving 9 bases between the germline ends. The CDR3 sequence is CASRAQLSNQPQHF. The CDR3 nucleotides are TGTGCCAGCAGAGCCCAACTTAGCAATCAGCCCCAGCATTTT.

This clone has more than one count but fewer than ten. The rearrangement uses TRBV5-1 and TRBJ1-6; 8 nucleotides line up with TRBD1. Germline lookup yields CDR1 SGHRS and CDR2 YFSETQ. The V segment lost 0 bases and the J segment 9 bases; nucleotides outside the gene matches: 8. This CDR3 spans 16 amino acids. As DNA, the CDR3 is TGCGCCAGCAGCTTGGAAGCCCAGGGGGCTGGTTCACCCCTCCACTTT. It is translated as CASSLEAQGAGSPLHF. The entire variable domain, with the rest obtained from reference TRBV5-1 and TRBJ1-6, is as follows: KAGVTQTPRYLIKTRGQQVTLSCSPISGHRSVSWYQQTPGQGLQFLFEYFSETQRNKGNFPGRFSGRQFSNSRSEMNVSTLELGDSALYLCASSLEAQGAGSPLHFGNGTRLTVT.

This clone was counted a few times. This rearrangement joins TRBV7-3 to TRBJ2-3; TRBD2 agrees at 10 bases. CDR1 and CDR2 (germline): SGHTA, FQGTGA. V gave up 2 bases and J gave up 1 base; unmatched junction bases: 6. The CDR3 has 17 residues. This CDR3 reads CASSLSASGGRTDTQYF. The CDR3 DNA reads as TGTGCCAGCAGCTTATCGGCTAGCGGGGGCCGCACAGATACGCAGTATTTT.

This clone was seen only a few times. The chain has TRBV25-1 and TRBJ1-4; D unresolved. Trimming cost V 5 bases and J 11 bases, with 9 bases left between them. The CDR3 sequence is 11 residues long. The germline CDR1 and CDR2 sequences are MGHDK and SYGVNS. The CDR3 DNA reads TGTGCCAGCAGTAACGCGGGGAAACTGTTTTTT. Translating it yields CASSNAGKLFF. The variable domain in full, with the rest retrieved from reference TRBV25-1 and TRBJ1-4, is EADIYQTPRYLVIGTGKKITLECSQTMGHDKMYWYQQDPGMELHLIHYSYGVNSTEKGDLSSESTVSRIRTEHFPLTLESARPSHTSQYLCASSNAGKLFFGSGTQLSVL.

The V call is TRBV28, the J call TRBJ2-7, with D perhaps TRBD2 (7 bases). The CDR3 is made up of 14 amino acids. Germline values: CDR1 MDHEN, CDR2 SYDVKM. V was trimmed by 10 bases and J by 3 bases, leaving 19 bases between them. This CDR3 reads CATTRRGAGYEQYF. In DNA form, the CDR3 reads TGTGCCACCACGAGACGGGGGGCCGGCTACGAGCAGTACTTC.

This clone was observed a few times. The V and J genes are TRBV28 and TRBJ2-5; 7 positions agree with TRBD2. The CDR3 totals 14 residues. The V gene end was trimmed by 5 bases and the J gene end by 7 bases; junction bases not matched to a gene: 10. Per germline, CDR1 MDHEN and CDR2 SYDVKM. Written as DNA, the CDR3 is TGTGCCAGCAGTCCCCCCGGGGAGGGATGGACCCAGTACTTC. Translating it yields CASSPPGEGWTQYF.

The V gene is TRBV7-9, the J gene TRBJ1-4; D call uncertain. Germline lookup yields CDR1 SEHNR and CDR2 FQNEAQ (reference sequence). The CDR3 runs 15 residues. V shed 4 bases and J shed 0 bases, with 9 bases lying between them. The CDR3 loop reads CASSSGVATNEKLFF. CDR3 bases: TGTGCCAGCAGCTCCGGGGTTGCAACTAATGAAAAACTGTTTTTT.

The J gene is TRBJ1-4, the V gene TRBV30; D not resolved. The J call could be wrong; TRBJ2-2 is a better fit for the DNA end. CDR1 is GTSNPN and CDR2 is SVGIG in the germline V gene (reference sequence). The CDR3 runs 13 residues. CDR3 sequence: CAWSVRWPLELFF. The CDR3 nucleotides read TGTGCCTGGAGTGTAAGATGGCCCCTGGAGCTGTTTTTT.